Detailed here is one TCR beta chain. Its antigen is unknown. Every donor gave roughly 9.2 milliliters of peripheral blood. These data come from a study of blood T cells in healthy people across ages. A second PCR, run for 7 to 11 cycles, used a sample-barcoded 5' primer plus a J-beta primer mix. Each cDNA molecule, via a template-switch adaptor with 12 random nucleotides, was tagged. TCRdb fed the 5' RACE reads into MiXCR, producing one record per CDR3 protein. This table holds approximately 800,000 distinct CDR3 sequences, 45% to 70% found once. The study, taken as a whole, reports: With naive T cell percentage, TCR beta diversity showed a strong correlation. With donor CMV status unknown, expanded clonotype changes were possibly confounded.

Germline V gene sequence: CDR1 SGHRS, CDR2 YFSETQ. The CDR3 has 15 residues. This sequence was found in a middle-aged man in good health. The chain couples TRBV5-1 to TRBJ2-5; possibly TRBD2 for D (6 bases). The DNA end favors TRBJ2-7, so the J call may be wrong. The sequencing sample was made of blood. The CDR3 bases are TGCGCCAGCAGCTCAGGGACTTCCTCGACCTACGAGCAGTACTTC. This sequence encodes CASSSGTSSTYEQYF.